The subject of this entry is one TCR beta chain. The data derive from a study of blood T cell repertoires in COVID-19. Study-level background: The United States, Italy and Spain provided the acute and convalescent COVID-19 samples.

Data came from immunoSEQ multiplex PCR; TCRdb stores just in-frame clones and leaves some out. The profile shows some 58,000 clones, over 75% of them singletons. Sequencing was carried out using peripheral blood. This clonotype was obtained from a man aged 55-75 years with COVID-19, enrolled during active disease.

Here the CDR3 DNA reads TGTGCCAGCAGTTTAACGGGAGGGGTGAACACTGAAGCTTTCTTT. This encodes CASSLTGGVNTEAFF. The chain couples TRBV27 to TRBJ1-1; D perhaps matches TRBD1 (5 bases). Germline loops: CDR1 MNHEY, CDR2 SMNVEV (reference sequence). V was clipped by 2 bases and J by 0 bases, with 10 bases between them. The CDR3 is 15 residues long.